This TCR beta chain is from a study of beta chain features in type 1 diabetes. The wider study: When patients were set against healthy donors, age, gender and cell yields were similar.

Findings of the study overall: The study found fewer insertions and more deletions at VDJ junctions in type 1 diabetes patients. Whether TCRB rearrangement is influenced by HLA type was left unresolved in this analysis. High TCR expression in some cells could lead to their over-representation in cDNA sequencing.

Expressed TCRB transcripts were sequenced, since all the RNA that had been isolated was reverse transcribed. Some clones are missing from TCRdb's copy, which holds only in-frame ones; the method was immunoSEQ multiplex PCR. Seen here are some 330,000 clones, about 11% observed once, and the top ten hold about 0.015%. There are a few counts of this clone. The antigen remains unidentified. Sequencing was done on a sample of naive CD4+ T cells from blood. This sequence was found in a woman in her twenties or thirties in good health.

DNA of the CDR3: TGTGCCAGGATACAGGGACCCTTCTTTGGAGAGCAGTACTTC. Protein: CARIQGPFFGEQYF. The chain employs TRBV19 and TRBJ2-7; tentatively, D is TRBD1 (6 bases). From germline, CDR1 is LNHDA and CDR2 SQIVND (reference sequence). The V and J ends lost 9 bases and 7 bases respectively, with 22 bases between them. The CDR3 length is 14 residues.